This entry lists 13 T cell receptor beta chains sequenced from one sample in a study of blood T cell repertoires in COVID-19. Clones were sequenced by immunoSEQ multiplex PCR, and TCRdb holds only the in-frame ones, with some missing. Of almost 50,000 clones listed, roughly 89% were seen once; the top ten hold around 1.5%. Sequenced material: peripheral blood. All receptors derive from a man in his forties or fifties with acute or convalescent COVID-19.

V is TRBV9 and J is TRBJ2-1; 7 bases are shared with TRBD2. The J segment lost 4 bases and the V segment lost 4 bases, leaving 5 bases of the junction unmatched. The CDR3 contains 14 residues. CDR1 is SGDLS and CDR2 is YYNGEE in the germline V gene. CDR3 in amino acids: CASSNLGGYNEQFF. The CDR3 region has the DNA TGTGCCAGCAGCAACCTGGGGGGGTACAATGAGCAGTTCTTC.

The genes are TRBV7-6 and TRBJ1-3, with 7 bases matching TRBD1. CDR1 and CDR2 (germline): SGHVS, FNYEAQ. The CDR3 has 15 amino acids. Trimming took 3 bases from V and 4 from J; bases not matched to a gene: 6. The DNA of the CDR3 is TGTGCCAGCAGCTTCGATCCGGGACAGGGAAACACCATATATTTT. The encoded protein is CASSFDPGQGNTIYF.

The V gene is TRBV6-5, the J gene TRBJ2-1, with D tentatively TRBD1 (6 bases). Deletions cut 1 base from V and 7 bases from J, with 17 bases between. The CDR3 totals 16 residues. Germline V gene lookup returns CDR1 MNHEY and CDR2 SVGAGI. In DNA, the CDR3 is TGTGCCAGCAGTTACTTTCGACAGGCACTTCGAAATGAGCAGTTCTTC. Its protein product is CASSYFRQALRNEQFF.

In DNA form, the CDR3 reads TGTGCCAGCAGCCAAGTCTTGCAGGGGGCGTCCGGCTACACCTTC. Translation gives CASSQVLQGASGYTF. The chain recombines TRBV14 with TRBJ1-2; TRBD1 aligns across 8 bases. Germline V CDR1 and CDR2: SGHDN, FVKESK. The ends lost 1 base at V and 8 bases at J; junction bases unmatched: 9. The length of the CDR3 is 15 residues. The variable domain in full, with the rest retrieved from reference TRBV14 and TRBJ1-2, is EAGVTQFPSHSVIEKGQTVTLRCDPISGHDNLYWYRRVMGKEIKFLLHFVKESKQDESGMPNNRFLAERTGGTYSTLKVQPAELEDSGVYFCASSQVLQGASGYTFGSGTRLTVV.

The genes are TRBV24-1 and TRBJ1-5; 11 nucleotides agree with TRBD1. The CDR3 extends over 15 amino acids. The trim removed 3 bases at V and 3 bases at J, leaving 0 bases unmatched. CDR1 KGHDR and CDR2 SFDVKD come from the germline V gene. This CDR3 reads CATSDGQGANQPQHF. CDR3 in DNA: TGTGCCACCAGTGATGGACAGGGGGCCAATCAGCCCCAGCATTTT.

Here the CDR3 reads CASSLKPGNYGYTF. CDR3 DNA sequence: TGTGCCAGCAGTTTAAAGCCGGGTAACTATGGCTACACCTTC. This chain joins TRBV27 and TRBJ1-2; D remains ambiguous. The CDR3 runs 14 residues. V lost 2 bases and J 1 base, leaving 8 bases between the germline ends. In germline, CDR1 is MNHEY, CDR2 SMNVEV (reference sequence).

This chain links TRBV19 with TRBJ1-3; D not certain. The CDR3 has 15 residues. In germline, CDR1 is LNHDA, CDR2 SQIVND (reference sequence). The germline V and J ends were trimmed by 5 bases and 0 bases, with 11 bases remaining between them. CDR3 protein: CASSGQESSGNTIYF. The CDR3 DNA follows: TGTGCCAGTAGTGGGCAGGAAAGCTCTGGAAACACCATATATTTT.

The V call is TRBV3-1 (or the pseudogene TRBV3-2), the J call TRBJ2-1, with 13 nucleotides matching TRBD2. The CDR3 loop spans 16 amino acids. CDR1 is LGHDT and CDR2 is YNNKEL in the germline V gene (reference sequence). J was trimmed by 8 bases and V by 4 bases; bases with no gene match: 8. In DNA form, the CDR3 reads TGTGCCAGCAGCCGGGGGACTAGCGGGGCGCGGGATGAGCAGTTCTTC. Translated, it gives CASSRGTSGARDEQFF.

The genes are TRBV10-3 and TRBJ2-7; possibly TRBD1 for D (6 bases). The CDR3 length is 16 residues. V lost 3 bases and J lost 0, with 15 bases in between. Germline CDR1 is ENHRY and CDR2 is SYGVKD. The CDR3 bases are TGTGCCATCAGTGATCACGGGACACCCAGCTCCTACGAGCAGTACTTC. Its translation is CAISDHGTPSSYEQYF.

V is TRBV19 and J is TRBJ2-5; 10 bases line up with TRBD2. J gave up 3 bases and V 6 bases, and 4 bases lay outside the gene matches. Germline CDR1 and CDR2: LNHDA and SQIVND (reference sequence). CDR3 length: 14 residues. The CDR3 sequence: CASSAGTSEETQYF. CDR3 in DNA: TGTGCCAGTAGCGCCGGGACTAGCGAAGAGACCCAGTACTTC. Full variable domain (rest looked up from reference TRBV19 and TRBJ2-5): DGGITQSPKYLFRKEGQNVTLSCEQNLNHDAMYWYRQDPGQGLRLIYYSQIVNDFQKGDIAEGYSVSREKKESFPLTVTSAQKNPTAFYLCASSAGTSEETQYFGPGTRLLVL.

The genes are TRBV4-1 and TRBJ2-1; a weak D match, TRBD1 (6 bases). Germline assignment: CDR1 MGHRA and CDR2 YSYEKL. The V and J ends lost 1 base and 5 bases respectively, with 12 bases between them. The CDR3 spans 15 residues. The CDR3 here is CASSQGGRPNNEQFF. The CDR3 DNA follows: TGCGCCAGCAGCCAAGGGGGGCGCCCAAACAATGAGCAGTTCTTC.

The chain is built from TRBV5-1 and TRBJ2-2; maybe TRBD2 (6 bases). The germline V gene encodes CDR1 SGHRS and CDR2 YFSETQ. The CDR3 spans 16 residues. Trimming removed 0 bases at V and 6 bases at J, with 15 bases between. In nucleotides, the CDR3 is TGCGCCAGCAGCTTGGAAGGGACTTTAGCGGCCGGGGAGCTGTTTTTT. Translated, it gives CASSLEGTLAAGELFF.

This chain links TRBV3-1 (or the pseudogene TRBV3-2) with TRBJ2-1; D might be TRBD2 (6 bases). V gave up 0 bases and J gave up 12 bases, with 24 bases separating them. This CDR3 region has 17 residues. The germline CDR1 and CDR2 sequences are LGHDT and YNNKEL (reference sequence). CDR3 region: CASSQDYKTSRPRGQFF. For the CDR3, the DNA is TGTGCCAGCAGCCAAGATTATAAGACTAGTCGTCCGCGTGGGCAGTTCTTC.